These 22 T cell receptor beta chains share one sample of origin, sequenced in a study of tumor and adjacent non-tumor tissue in lung cancer. No cell sorting was done before RNA was extracted from the tissue. TCRbeta libraries were built with three rounds of nested PCR, modified from ARM-PCR. TCRdb processed the multiplex PCR reads anew with MiXCR; each CDR3 protein has one entry. The profile shows more than 85,000 distinct CDR3 sequences, over 75% of them singletons. Source material: lung tumor tissue. The receptors come from a man between 70 and 80 years old with non-small cell lung cancer.

As to this clonotype: A junction boundary mismatches the germline segment, possibly from a read error. This rearrangement joins TRBV11-2 to TRBJ1-4; possible D gene TRBD1, 6 bases. In germline, CDR1 is SGHAT, CDR2 FQNNGV. CDR3 length equals 15 residues. The CDR3 loop is CASNRNGTSNEKLFF. The DNA of the CDR3 is TGTGCTAGCAACAGAAATGGGACAAGTAATGAAAAACTGTTTTTT.

This clonotype was recorded only once. This chain connects TRBV6-1 to TRBJ1-4; 8 bases agree with TRBD1. Germline V gene sequence: CDR1 MNHNS, CDR2 SASEGT. The CDR3 is 15 residues long. CDR3 loop: CVNSVSTGANEKLFF. CDR3 DNA: TGTGTCAACAGTGTTTCGACAGGGGCTAATGAAAAACTGTTTTTT.

This clonotype has just one count. The junction differs from germline at one of its ends, possibly a read error. This chain uses TRBV28 with TRBJ2-3; 10 bases are shared with TRBD1. This CDR3 is built from 16 residues. Looked up from germline, CDR1 is MDHEN and CDR2 is SYDVKM. CDR3 amino acids: CASSSWDRGSADTQYF. Written as DNA, the CDR3 is TGTGCCAGCAGTTCGTGGGACAGGGGTAGCGCAGATACGCAGTACTTT.

Of note for this clonotype: The conserved final phenylalanine or tryptophan is absent from the CDR3, which likely points to a read error. V and J are TRBV5-1 and TRBJ2-3; D possibly corresponds to TRBD1 (5 bases). Germline V gene sequence: CDR1 SGHRS, CDR2 YFSETQ. V was pared by 5 bases and J by 2 bases, with 12 bases between. This CDR3 is 14 amino acids long. CDR3 in amino acids: CASRSAGNTDTQYL. DNA of the CDR3: TGCGCCAGCAGATCGGCAGGGAACACAGATACGCAGTATTTA.

V gene TRBV6-2 or TRBV6-3 combines with J gene TRBJ2-2, with 8 bases matching TRBD2. V shed 5 bases, J shed 0 bases, and the junction held 5 bases outside the gene matches. The CDR3 is 16 residues long. Per the germline V gene, CDR1 is MNHEY and CDR2 is SVGEGT. CDR3 amino acids: CASSLLADTNTGELFF. The DNA for the CDR3 is TGTGCCAGCAGTCTACTAGCGGATACGAACACCGGGGAGCTGTTTTTT.

In regard to this clonotype: One end of the junction varies from germline; a read error may be responsible. The chain employs TRBV4-2 and TRBJ1-1; D is unclear. CDR1 is LGHNA, CDR2 YNFKEQ, per germline. The CDR3 totals 15 residues. The CDR3: CARSQRCQQYTEAFF. CDR3 bases: TGTGCCAGGAGCCAACGGTGTCAACAGTACACTGAAGCTTTCTTT.

As concerns this clonotype: At one boundary the junction diverges from the germline segment, which might be a read error. The V gene is TRBV4-1, the J gene TRBJ2-1, with 8 positions matching TRBD2. The germline V gene has CDR1 MGHRA and CDR2 YSYEKL. CDR3 length: 17 amino acids. The CDR3 region is CANSQPTSGRVNNGQFF. DNA for the CDR3: TGCGCCAACAGCCAACCTACAAGCGGGAGAGTCAACAATGGGCAGTTCTTC.

The CDR3 DNA reads as TGTGCCAGCAGTTTCGGAGGGGGGTACGACGAGTACTTC. It encodes CASSFGGGYDEYF. This chain connects TRBV28 to TRBJ2-7, with D possibly called TRBD1 or TRBD2 (6 bases each). Germline CDR1 MDHEN, CDR2 SYDVKM. This CDR3 has 13 amino acids. Trimming stripped 3 bases from V and 11 bases from J, with 17 bases between.

This CDR3 reads CAGKGDSSFVEQYF. CDR3 in DNA: TGTGCCGGCAAAGGGGACTCCAGTTTCGTTGAGCAGTACTTC. This rearrangement joins TRBV6-2 or TRBV6-3 to TRBJ2-7; perhaps TRBD2 as D (6 bases). Germline CDR1 MNHEY, CDR2 SVGEGT. V was shortened by 11 bases and J by 7 bases, with 24 bases between the two germline ends. This CDR3 has 14 residues.

Worth noting for this clonotype: A read error is likely, as this CDR3 ends without the conserved phenylalanine or tryptophan. The V gene is TRBV5-4, the J gene TRBJ2-1, with D possibly being TRBD1 (6 bases). This CDR3 spans 15 amino acids. Germline values: CDR1 SGHNT, CDR2 YYREEE (reference sequence). Deletions cut 2 bases from V and 7 bases from J, with 16 bases between. The DNA for the CDR3 is TGTGCCAGCAGCTTTGGGAACAGGGTGGGGAATGAGCAGTTCTCC. This gives the protein CASSFGNRVGNEQFS.

Concerning this clonotype itself: Just one base apart from a much larger clone, this may be a read error. This sequence joins TRBV20-1 and TRBJ2-7; D gene ambiguous. The CDR3 has 13 residues. Between the trimmed V and J ends, which lost 0 bases and 7 bases, there was a span of 13 bases. The germline V gene encodes CDR1 DFQATT and CDR2 SNEGSKA (reference sequence). The CDR3 protein is CSARDLTVEEQYF. CDR3 nucleotides: TGCAGTGCTAGAGACCTGACCGTGGAGGAGCAGTACTTC.

In regard to this clonotype: One junction end disagrees with the germline gene, perhaps due to a read error. This chain joins TRBV6-1 and TRBJ2-1; possible D gene TRBD2, 5 bases. The germline CDR1 and CDR2 sequences are MNHNS and SASEGT. This CDR3 comprises 16 residues. The CDR3 protein is CASSEGPGVSYNEEFF. In DNA, the CDR3 is TGTGCCAGCAGCGAAGGTCCCGGGGTCTCCTACAATGAGGAGTTCTTC.

Note on this clonotype: Germline is not matched at one junction end, which may reflect a read error. The chain has TRBV2 and TRBJ2-3, with 14 bases fitting TRBD2. Germline values: CDR1 SNHLY, CDR2 FYNNEI. The CDR3 has 15 amino acids. The CDR3 nucleotides read TGTACCAGCCTGGGACTAGCGGGAGAAGCAGATACGCAGTATTTT. This gives the protein CTSLGLAGEADTQYF. The variable domain in full, completed from reference TRBV2 and TRBJ2-3, reads EPEVTQTPSHQVTQMGQEVILRCVPISNHLYFYWYRQILGQKVEFLVSFYNNEISEKSEIFDDQFSVERPDGSNFTLKIRSTKLEDSAMYFCTSLGLAGEADTQYFGPGTRLTVL.

In its sample, this clonotype was seen a few times. This rearrangement joins TRBV6-5 to TRBJ2-2; D ambiguous. This CDR3 has 16 residues. V shed 9 bases and J shed 3 bases, with 20 bases lying between them. CDR1 and CDR2 from the germline V gene are MNHEY and SVGAGI. CDR3 amino acids: CASSSLLDRYTGELFF. In nucleotides, the CDR3 is TGTGCCAGTAGCTCCTTACTGGATAGATACACCGGGGAGCTGTTTTTT.

Comments on this clonotype: At one end, the junction sequence differs from germline, possibly due to a read error. This chain connects TRBV6-1 to TRBJ2-3; 8 positions match TRBD2. Germline V gene lookup returns CDR1 MNHNS and CDR2 SASEGT. The CDR3 contains 15 residues. The CDR3 coding sequence is TGTGCCAGCAGTGGCGGAGCGGGGGAGGTAGATACGCGGTATTTC. The encoded protein is CASSGGAGEVDTRYF.

The V and J genes are TRBV9 and TRBJ2-2; D gene unclear. Trimming removed 1 base at V and 8 bases at J, with 6 bases between. This CDR3 region has 12 residues. Germline CDR1 and CDR2: SGDLS and YYNGEE. The CDR3 sequence is CASSVFLGELFF. CDR3 sequence (DNA): TGTGCCAGCAGCGTATTCCTGGGGGAGCTGTTTTTT. Full variable domain (remainder filled in from reference TRBV9 and TRBJ2-2): DSGVTQTPKHLITATGQRVTLRCSPRSGDLSVYWYQQSLDQGLQFLIQYYNGEERAKGNILERFSAQQFPDLHSELNLSSLELGDSALYFCASSVFLGELFFGEGSRLTVL.

Concerning this clonotype itself: One end of the junction varies from germline; a read error may be responsible. V and J are TRBV6-6 and TRBJ2-4, with 7 nucleotides matching TRBD1. The CDR3 covers 16 residues. Germline CDR1 and CDR2: MNHNY and SVGAGI (reference sequence). CDR3 residues: CVSSYPGQYGSNIQYF. CDR3 bases: TGTGTCAGCAGTTACCCGGGACAGTATGGGTCGAACATTCAGTACTTC.

This clonotype was seen only once. A junction end diverges from the germline sequence, so it may reflect a read error. The chain couples TRBV12-5 to TRBJ1-2; D remains ambiguous. Germline loops: CDR1 LGHNT, CDR2 FRNRAP. The CDR3 consists of 13 residues. CDR3 sequence: CVSGPYAEGGYTF. CDR3 nucleotides: TGTGTTAGTGGTCCCTACGCTGAGGGAGGCTACACCTTC.

V is TRBV12-3 or TRBV12-4 and J is TRBJ2-5; D unresolved. The CDR3 length is 20 residues. Trimming stripped 6 bases from V and 5 bases from J, with 34 bases between. CDR3 sequence: CASRKSDHPTSVLPQETQYF. The DNA for the CDR3 is TGTGCCAGCAGAAAAAGCGACCACCCAACCAGCGTGCTTCCCCAGGAGACCCAGTACTTC.

Worth noting for this clonotype: A junction end diverges from the germline sequence, so it may reflect a read error. The chain has TRBV12-3 or TRBV12-4 and TRBJ2-5; maybe TRBD2 (6 bases). CDR3 length equals 20 residues. The CDR3 region is CASRKSDHPTSGLSQETQCF. CDR3 coding DNA: TGTGCCAGCAGAAAAAGCGACCACCCGACTAGTGGGCTTTCCCAGGAGACCCAGTGCTTC.

This clonotype has at least ten counts. The chain couples TRBV5-4 to TRBJ2-2, with a weak D call TRBD1 (6 bases). This CDR3 is built from 15 residues. In germline, CDR1 is SGHNT, CDR2 YYREEE (reference sequence). Trimming shortened V by 0 bases and J by 6 bases, and 12 bases separated the two germline ends. The CDR3 region has the DNA TGTGCCAGCAGCTTGGGTTCAGGGGCCGCCGGGGAGCTGTTTTTT. Translating gives CASSLGSGAAGELFF.

Worth noting for this clonotype: A junction end diverges from the germline sequence, so it may reflect a read error. CDR3 residues: CASSALGTATYEQYF. Written as DNA, the CDR3 is TGTGCCAGCAGTGCTCTCGGGACAGCGACCTACGAGCAGTACTTT. This chain links TRBV6-1 with TRBJ2-7; TRBD1 matches at 7 bases. The germline gives CDR1 MNHNS, CDR2 SASEGT. The CDR3 runs 15 residues.